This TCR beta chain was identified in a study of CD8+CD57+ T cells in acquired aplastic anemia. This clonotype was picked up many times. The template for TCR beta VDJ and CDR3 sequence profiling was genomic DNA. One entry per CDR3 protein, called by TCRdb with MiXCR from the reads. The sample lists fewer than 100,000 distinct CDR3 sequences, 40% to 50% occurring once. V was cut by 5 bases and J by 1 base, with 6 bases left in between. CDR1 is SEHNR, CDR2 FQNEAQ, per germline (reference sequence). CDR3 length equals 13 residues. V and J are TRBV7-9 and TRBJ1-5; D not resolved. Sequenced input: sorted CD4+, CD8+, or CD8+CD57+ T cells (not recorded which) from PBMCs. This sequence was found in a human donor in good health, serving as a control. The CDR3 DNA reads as TGTGCCAGCAGCATCGGGAGCAATCAGCCCCAGCATTTT. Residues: CASSIGSNQPQHF.